This passage covers 4 T cell receptor beta chains from one sample sequenced in a study of a mutant IDH1 vaccine in newly diagnosed glioma. Time point denoted: week 5, during vaccination. With topical imiquimod, each dose of the vaccine consisted of 300 ug of mutant IDH1 20-mer peptide. Profiling relied on immunoSEQ multiplex PCR, and the TCRdb table lists in-frame clones only, not all of them. The table has about 51,000 clones, 78% seen once; the top ten hold about 1.8%. The antigens these receptors bind are not known. The sequences come from PBMCs, collected from a glioma patient whose treatment included an IDH1 peptide vaccine. Every receptor here comes from a middle-aged woman with glioma.

V gene TRBV5-6 combines with J gene TRBJ1-5, with D unresolved. Per germline, CDR1 SGHDT and CDR2 YYEEEE. The CDR3 loop spans 15 amino acids. Trimming stripped 4 bases from V and 0 bases from J, with 11 bases between. CDR3 DNA sequence: TGTGCCAGCAGCCCAACCCCTAATAGCAATCAGCCCCAGCATTTT. Translated: CASSPTPNSNQPQHF. Drawing the rest from reference TRBV5-6 and TRBJ1-5, the complete variable domain is DAGVTQSPTHLIKTRGQQVTLRCSPKSGHDTVSWYQQALGQGPQFIFQYYEEEERQRGNFPDRFSGHQFPNYSSELNVNALLLGDSALYLCASSPTPNSNQPQHFGDGTRLSIL.

The chain is built from TRBV5-1 and TRBJ1-2; tentatively, D is TRBD1 (6 bases). Germline CDR1 and CDR2: SGHRS and YFSETQ. This CDR3 region has 13 residues. V was shortened by 2 bases and J by 5 bases, with 10 bases between the two germline ends. The CDR3 protein is CASSFQDRYGYTF. In DNA form, the CDR3 reads TGCGCCAGCAGCTTTCAGGACAGATATGGCTACACCTTC.

The rearrangement uses TRBV6-1 and TRBJ1-4; the match to TRBD1 covers 7 bases. Germline V CDR1 and CDR2: MNHNS, SASEGT. Trimming removed 5 bases from V and 2 bases from J; junction bases left unmatched: 5. The CDR3 spans 15 residues. The CDR3: CASSTRDSTNEKLFF. Here the CDR3 DNA reads TGTGCCAGCAGTACCCGGGACAGTACTAATGAAAAACTGTTTTTT.

This chain links TRBV4-2 with TRBJ2-5; D uncertain. V was shortened by 0 bases and J by 1 base, with 6 bases between the two germline ends. Germline loops: CDR1 LGHNA, CDR2 YNFKEQ. The CDR3 is 14 residues long. The DNA for the CDR3 is TGTGCCAGCAGCCAAGATCAGAGCCAAGAGACCCAGTACTTC. Translated, it gives CASSQDQSQETQYF.